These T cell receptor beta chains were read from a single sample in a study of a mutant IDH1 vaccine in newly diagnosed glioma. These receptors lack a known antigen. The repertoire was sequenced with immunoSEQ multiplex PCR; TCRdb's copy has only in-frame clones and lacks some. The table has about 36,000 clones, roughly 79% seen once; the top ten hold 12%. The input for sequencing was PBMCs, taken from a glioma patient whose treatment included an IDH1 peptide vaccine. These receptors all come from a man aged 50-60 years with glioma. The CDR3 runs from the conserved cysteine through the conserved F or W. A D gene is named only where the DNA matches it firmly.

CASSGQNHPSTDTQYF,TGTGCCAGTAGTGGACAGAACCACCCTAGCACAGATACGCAGTATTTT,-,TRBJ2-3,TRBV19
CASSKGTGVGNTIYF,TGTGCCAGCAGCAAAGGGACAGGGGTTGGAAACACCATATATTTT,TRBD1,TRBJ1-3,TRBV7-2
CASSDGNSYEQYF,TGTGCCAGCTCGGACGGGAACTCCTACGAGCAGTACTTC,-,TRBJ2-7,TRBV18
CASSFQRPSGRRSDEQFF,TGTGCCAGCAGTTTCCAGCGTCCTAGCGGACGACGAAGCGATGAGCAGTTCTTC,TRBD2,TRBJ2-1,TRBV27
CASSQAIAMGRAREKLFF,TGCGCCAGCAGCCAAGCCATCGCCATGGGGAGGGCACGAGAAAAACTGTTTTTT,-,TRBJ1-4,TRBV4-1
CASSSPTTEAFF,TGCGCCAGCAGCTCTCCCACTACTGAAGCTTTCTTT,-,TRBJ1-1,TRBV4-1
CASSGDTEAFF,TGTGCCAGCAGTGGAGACACTGAAGCTTTCTTT,-,TRBJ1-1,TRBV2
CANSLRSNQGLETQYF,TGTGCCAACAGCTTAAGATCCAATCAGGGGTTAGAGACCCAGTACTTC,-,TRBJ2-5,TRBV11-3
CATQLAGGRDNEQFF,TGTGCCACCCAGCTAGCGGGGGGCCGGGACAATGAGCAGTTCTTC,TRBD2,TRBJ2-1,TRBV10-3
CASSGGTGDEKLFF,TGTGCCAGCAGCGGTGGGACAGGGGATGAAAAACTGTTTTTT,TRBD1,TRBJ1-4,TRBV9
CSAGSNEQFF,TGCAGTGCCGGGAGCAATGAGCAGTTCTTC,-,TRBJ2-1,TRBV20-1
CASSRTRTILYGYTF,TGTGCCAGCAGTCGGACACGGACAATTCTCTATGGCTACACCTTC,-,TRBJ1-2,TRBV6-1
CASSGDRGSNQPQHF,TGTGCCAGCAGCGGCGACAGGGGTAGCAATCAGCCCCAGCATTTT,TRBD1,TRBJ1-5,TRBV2
CASSLGYEQYF,TGTGCCAGCAGCTTAGGTTACGAGCAGTACTTC,-,TRBJ2-7,TRBV13
CASSIRDRDTEAFF,TGTGCCAGCAGCATCCGGGACAGGGACACTGAAGCTTTCTTT,TRBD1,TRBJ1-1,TRBV9
CASSLAATGDYTF,TGCGCCAGCAGCTTGGCGGCTACAGGGGACTACACCTTC,TRBD1,TRBJ1-2,TRBV5-1
CASSGRGNYGYTF,TGTGCCAGCAGTGGGCGGGGTAACTATGGCTACACCTTC,-,TRBJ1-2,TRBV7-2
CASCDGGSEQFF,TGTGCCAGCTGCGACGGTGGCTCTGAGCAGTTCTTC,-,TRBJ2-1,TRBV2
CASSVQEGTGELFF,TGTGCCAGCAGTGTGCAGGAGGGAACCGGGGAGCTGTTTTTT,-,TRBJ2-2,TRBV6-1
CASSPGQGISYEQYF,TGCGCCAGCAGCCCGGGACAGGGGATCTCCTACGAGCAGTACTTC,TRBD1,TRBJ2-7,TRBV5-1
CASAMGQGAYEQYF,TGTGCCAGCGCTATGGGACAGGGAGCCTACGAGCAGTACTTC,TRBD1,TRBJ2-7,TRBV7-9
CATSNPREGWNTEAFF,TGTGCCACCAGCAATCCCCGGGAGGGATGGAACACTGAAGCTTTCTTT,-,TRBJ1-1,TRBV15
CASMGSGTEAFF,TGTGCCAGCATGGGCTCAGGGACTGAAGCTTTCTTT,-,TRBJ1-1,TRBV2
CASSRTSGVSGELFF,TGCGCCAGCAGCCGGACTAGCGGGGTTTCCGGGGAGCTGTTTTTT,TRBD2,TRBJ2-2,TRBV4-1
CASFRAVSYNEQFF,TGTGCCAGCTTTAGGGCAGTTTCCTACAATGAGCAGTTCTTC,-,TRBJ2-1,TRBV2
CASSQDRVSGNTIYF,TGTGCCAGCAGCCAGGACAGGGTCTCTGGAAACACCATATATTTT,TRBD1,TRBJ1-3,TRBV7-2
CASSLRSGGTEAFF,TGTGCCAGCAGCTTACGGTCAGGGGGCACTGAAGCTTTCTTT,TRBD1,TRBJ1-1,TRBV11-3
CASSGGNTIYF,TGTGCCAGCAGCGGAGGAAACACCATATATTTT,-,TRBJ1-3,TRBV9
CASSSLAGEETQYF,TGTGCCAGCAGCTCTCTAGCGGGGGAAGAGACCCAGTACTTC,TRBD2,TRBJ2-5,TRBV7-9
CASSQGVNEQFF,TGCGCCAGCAGCCAAGGTGTCAATGAGCAGTTCTTC,-,TRBJ2-1,TRBV4-1